These 4 T cell receptor beta chains originate from one sample sequenced in a study of metastatic and nonmetastatic thyroid tumors. There were no patients who had received any treatment before thyroid surgery. TCRdb reassembled clones from the PCR reads with MiXCR. The table lists some 15,000 clones, approximately 13% of them singletons. Sequencing was done on a sample of tumor tissue. The receptors shown here come from a female donor with papillary thyroid cancer or a benign thyroid nodule (not recorded which). Some clones in this sample may be carry-over from other donors' samples.

This clone was seen many times. The chain combines TRBV29-1 with TRBJ2-5; unclear D gene. V was shortened by 2 bases and J by 2 bases, with 0 bases between the two germline ends. The CDR3 loop spans 10 amino acids. Germline values: CDR1 SQVTM, CDR2 ANQGSEA. DNA for the CDR3: TGCAGCGTTGAACAAGAGACCCAGTACTTC. Translation: CSVEQETQYF.

In this sample, this clone turned up many times. V usage is TRBV14 and J usage is TRBJ2-7, with TRBD2 identical over 9 bases. V was pared by 1 base and J by 3 bases, with 16 bases of the junction left unmatched. The germline CDR1 and CDR2 sequences are SGHDN and FVKESK. This CDR3 is 19 amino acids long. The CDR3 nucleotides are TGTGCCAGCAGCCAAGGTGGGCGCTTAGCGGGAGTGGCCCGCTACGAGCAGTACTTC. Translating gives CASSQGGRLAGVARYEQYF. The full variable domain, its missing parts supplied by reference TRBV14 and TRBJ2-7, is EAGVTQFPSHSVIEKGQTVTLRCDPISGHDNLYWYRRVMGKEIKFLLHFVKESKQDESGMPNNRFLAERTGGTYSTLKVQPAELEDSGVYFCASSQGGRLAGVARYEQYFGPGTRLTVT.

The sample holds many counts of this clone. A much more abundant neighbour one base away suggests this may be a read error. The J gene is TRBJ2-7, the V gene TRBV7-2, with D uncertain. V lost 1 base, J lost 5 bases, and 6 bases lay in between. CDR3 size: 12 residues. Germline V lookup: CDR1 SGHTA, CDR2 FQGNSA. The CDR3 reads CASSLEGHEQYF. CDR3 nucleotides: TGTGCCAGCAGCTTAGAGGGCCACGAGCAGTACTTC.

This clone was counted at least ten times. CDR3 nucleotides: TGTGCCAGCAGCCCCTTTTTAGGGGAGCAGTACTTC. Amino acid sequence: CASSPFLGEQYF. The chain recombines TRBV7-2 with TRBJ2-7; D unresolved. Trimming shortened V by 5 bases and J by 7 bases, and 12 bases separated the two germline ends. The CDR3 extends over 12 amino acids. Germline V gene data show CDR1 as SGHTA and CDR2 as FQGNSA. The full variable domain, with the rest looked up from reference TRBV7-2 and TRBJ2-7, is GAGVSQSPSNKVTEKGKDVELRCDPISGHTALYWYRQSLGQGLEFLIYFQGNSAPDKSGLPSDRFSAERTGGSVSTLTIQRTQQEDSAVYLCASSPFLGEQYFGPGTRLTVT.